These T cell receptor beta chains were read from a single sample in a study of molecular identifiers for immune sequencing clone quantification. From the PCR reads, TCRdb called clonotypes with MiXCR, one entry per CDR3 protein. This sample has about 510,000 distinct CDR3 sequences; roughly 24% occur once, and the top ten carry roughly 0.79%. The source material was naive CD8+ T cells from blood, with Jurkat cell RNA spiked in. The receptors derive from a human donor in good health. Some libraries in this study had Jurkat cell RNA spiked in. Both conserved end residues are part of each CDR3. A D gene is named only where the DNA matches it firmly. Size values are once, few and many counts, or a class for expanded clones, and some rows have none.

clone size: .
D gene: .
J gene: TRBJ1-1
V gene: TRBV29-1
CDR3 protein: CSVEGGDNWNTEAFF
CDR3 DNA: TGCAGCGTTGAAGGAGGGGACAACTGGAACACTGAAGCTTTCTTT

clone size: .
D gene: .
J gene: TRBJ1-1
V gene: TRBV4-1
CDR3 protein: CASRSPTEAFF
CDR3 DNA: TGCGCCAGCAGATCCCCCACTGAAGCTTTCTTT

clone size: many
D gene: .
J gene: TRBJ1-5
V gene: TRBV12-3/TRBV12-4
CDR3 protein: CASSFSILQPQHF
CDR3 DNA: TGTGCCAGCAGTTTCTCCATCCTTCAGCCCCAGCATTTT

clone size: .
D gene: TRBD2
J gene: TRBJ2-5
V gene: TRBV7-8
CDR3 protein: CASSLIHGREGETQYF
CDR3 DNA: TGTGCCAGCAGCTTAATCCACGGCCGGGAGGGAGAGACCCAGTACTTC

clone size: .
D gene: TRBD2
J gene: TRBJ2-5
V gene: TRBV5-1
CDR3 protein: CDSSLEWTSGRYQETQYF
CDR3 DNA: TGCGACAGCAGCCTGGAATGGACTAGCGGGAGGTACCAAGAGACCCAGTACTTC

clone size: .
D gene: TRBD2
J gene: TRBJ2-1
V gene: TRBV7-6
CDR3 protein: CASTPGLAPNEQFF
CDR3 DNA: TGTGCCAGCACCCCGGGACTAGCTCCAAATGAGCAGTTCTTC

clone size: many
D gene: .
J gene: TRBJ2-3
V gene: TRBV13
CDR3 protein: CASSLLKDTQYF
CDR3 DNA: TGTGCCAGCAGCTTGTTGAAGGATACGCAGTATTTT

clone size: .
D gene: .
J gene: TRBJ2-7
V gene: TRBV6-5
CDR3 protein: CASSYSVGTSYEQYF
CDR3 DNA: TGTGCCAGCAGTTACTCGGTCGGGACCTCCTACGAGCAGTACTTC

clone size: .
D gene: .
J gene: TRBJ1-2
V gene: TRBV4-3
CDR3 protein: CASSHDRLANYGYTF
CDR3 DNA: TGCGCCAGCAGCCACGACAGGTTGGCTAACTATGGCTACACCTTC

clone size: few
D gene: TRBD1
J gene: TRBJ2-7
V gene: TRBV29-1
CDR3 protein: CSVEQGAYEQYF
CDR3 DNA: TGCAGCGTTGAACAGGGGGCGTACGAGCAGTACTTC

clone size: few
D gene: .
J gene: TRBJ2-7
V gene: TRBV28
CDR3 protein: CASSFFSGAYEQYF
CDR3 DNA: TGTGCCAGCAGTTTTTTTTCAGGGGCCTACGAGCAGTACTTC

clone size: .
D gene: .
J gene: TRBJ2-5
V gene: TRBV19
CDR3 protein: CASRKAGEETQYF
CDR3 DNA: TGTGCCAGTAGGAAGGCAGGGGAAGAGACCCAGTACTTC

clone size: .
D gene: TRBD2
J gene: TRBJ2-5
V gene: TRBV12-5
CDR3 protein: CASGLDQRGAGQETQYF
CDR3 DNA: TGTGCTAGTGGTTTGGACCAGCGGGGGGCCGGACAAGAGACCCAGTACTTC

clone size: few
D gene: .
J gene: TRBJ1-2
V gene: TRBV13
CDR3 protein: CASSLTTATEGYTF
CDR3 DNA: TGTGCCAGCAGCTTAACTACAGCCACGGAGGGCTACACCTTC

clone size: many
D gene: .
J gene: TRBJ1-1
V gene: TRBV6-2/TRBV6-3
CDR3 protein: CASSWEGNTEAFF
CDR3 DNA: TGTGCCAGCAGTTGGGAGGGGAACACTGAAGCTTTCTTT

clone size: .
D gene: .
J gene: TRBJ2-1
V gene: TRBV9
CDR3 protein: CASSVGVSDQFF
CDR3 DNA: TGTGCCAGCAGCGTAGGGGTTAGTGATCAGTTCTTC

clone size: many
D gene: .
J gene: TRBJ2-7
V gene: TRBV12-3/TRBV12-4
CDR3 protein: CASSLPSSYEQYF
CDR3 DNA: TGTGCCAGCAGTTTACCCAGCTCCTACGAGCAGTACTTC

clone size: many
D gene: .
J gene: TRBJ2-7
V gene: TRBV27
CDR3 protein: CASSSGQRVYEQYF
CDR3 DNA: TGTGCCAGCAGCTCAGGACAGAGGGTCTACGAGCAGTACTTC

clone size: .
D gene: .
J gene: TRBJ2-1
V gene: TRBV6-6
CDR3 protein: CASSYSKAGYGSEQFF
CDR3 DNA: TGTGCCAGCAGTTACTCGAAAGCGGGTTATGGGAGTGAGCAGTTCTTC

clone size: few
D gene: .
J gene: TRBJ2-2
V gene: TRBV25-1
CDR3 protein: CASSRGWGRDTGELFF
CDR3 DNA: TGTGCCAGCAGTCGGGGATGGGGACGGGACACCGGGGAGCTGTTTTTT